Each of the 20 T cell receptor beta chains below was sequenced from the same sample in a study of OX40 agonist ivuxolimab in advanced cancers. Libraries were prepared by immunoSEQ multiplex PCR; TCRdb keeps only in-frame clonotypes and omits some of them. The sample holds about 79,000 clones, about 90% seen once. Sequenced here: CD4+ or CD8+ T cells sorted from blood, sampled in a trial of the OX40 agonist ivuxolimab. These receptors were taken from an adult with an advanced solid tumor such as melanoma, head and neck, liver or kidney cancer.

The V and J genes are TRBV5-4 and TRBJ2-7; D uncertain. This CDR3 has 14 amino acids. V shed 0 bases and J shed 2 bases, with 9 bases lying between them. Germline lookup yields CDR1 SGHNT and CDR2 YYREEE (reference sequence). This CDR3 reads CASSLDSGAYEQYF. Written as DNA, the CDR3 is TGTGCCAGCAGCTTGGACAGTGGGGCCTACGAGCAGTACTTC.

The CDR3 region has the DNA TGTGCCAGCAGTTACTCCCAGAGTTATGGCTACACCTTC. Amino acid sequence: CASSYSQSYGYTF. The rearrangement uses TRBV6-5 and TRBJ1-2; D call uncertain. V lost 0 bases, J lost 5 bases, and 7 bases lay in between. CDR1 is MNHEY, CDR2 SVGAGI, per germline. This CDR3 contains 13 residues.

The V gene is TRBV7-9, the J gene TRBJ1-5, with a possible D match to TRBD1 (5 bases). There are 13 residues in the CDR3. CDR1 and CDR2 from the germline V gene are SEHNR and FQNEAQ (reference sequence). Trimming stripped 5 bases from V and 6 bases from J, with 11 bases between. CDR3 bases: TGTGCCAGCAGCGAAGGGGAGTTTCAGCCCCAGCATTTT. This gives the protein CASSEGEFQPQHF.

The rearrangement links TRBV7-6 to TRBJ1-4; 10 bases are a match to TRBD1. The CDR3 runs to 15 residues. V lost 5 bases and J lost 11; bases outside the gene matches: 11. Germline V gene sequence: CDR1 SGHVS, CDR2 FNYEAQ. The CDR3 DNA follows: TGTGCCAGCAGCCGAACCGGGACAGGGGTTGTCAAACTGTTTTTT. The encoded protein is CASSRTGTGVVKLFF.

V gene TRBV5-1 combines with J gene TRBJ2-7; D is perhaps TRBD1 (5 bases). Germline CDR1 reads SGHRS; CDR2 reads YFSETQ. The ends were cut back, 4 bases at V and 2 bases at J, with 10 bases in the middle. This CDR3 has 13 amino acids. In DNA, the CDR3 is TGCGCCAGCAGCCTGGGGCCAGCCTACGAGCAGTACTTC. It encodes CASSLGPAYEQYF. The full variable domain, its missing parts supplied by reference TRBV5-1 and TRBJ2-7, is KAGVTQTPRYLIKTRGQQVTLSCSPISGHRSVSWYQQTPGQGLQFLFEYFSETQRNKGNFPGRFSGRQFSNSRSEMNVSTLELGDSALYLCASSLGPAYEQYFGPGTRLTVT.

The CDR3 sequence is CASGWDREQYF. The CDR3 nucleotides read TGTGCTAGTGGTTGGGACAGAGAGCAGTACTTC. The chain employs TRBV12-5 and TRBJ2-7; TRBD1 matches at 7 bases. CDR1 is LGHNT and CDR2 is FRNRAP in the germline V gene. This CDR3 has 11 residues. With 4 bases clipped from V and 7 bases from J, the junction kept 1 base outside the gene matches.

V is TRBV11-2 and J is TRBJ2-3; 7 bases are shared with TRBD1. Germline V gene data show CDR1 as SGHAT and CDR2 as FQNNGV. The V segment lost 4 bases and the J segment 3 bases; nucleotides outside the gene matches: 10. This CDR3 is 16 amino acids long. CDR3 residues: CASSSPTGVSTDTQYF. CDR3 nucleotides: TGTGCCAGCAGCTCACCAACAGGGGTTTCGACAGATACGCAGTATTTT. The full variable domain, in which reference TRBV11-2 and TRBJ2-3 provide the parts outside the CDR3, is EAGVAQSPRYKIIEKRQSVAFWCNPISGHATLYWYQQILGQGPKLLIQFQNNGVVDDSQLPKDRFSAERLKGVDSTLKIQPAKLEDSAVYLCASSSPTGVSTDTQYFGPGTRLTVL.

The chain uses TRBV19 and TRBJ1-1; 8 nucleotides align to TRBD1. The germline V gene has CDR1 LNHDA and CDR2 SQIVND (reference sequence). The CDR3 is 15 residues long. Trimming at V came to 6 bases and at J to 0 bases, leaving 6 bases not matched to a gene. CDR3 loop: CASRGQARLNTEAFF. CDR3 DNA sequence: TGTGCCAGTAGGGGACAGGCGCGACTGAACACTGAAGCTTTCTTT.

V gene TRBV4-1 combines with J gene TRBJ2-5; 8 bases fit TRBD1. The V segment lost 6 bases and the J segment 1 base; nucleotides outside the gene matches: 4. The CDR3 has 14 residues. CDR1 and CDR2 from the germline V gene are MGHRA and YSYEKL. This CDR3 reads CASRRQGPQETQYF. CDR3 coding DNA: TGCGCCAGCAGACGACAGGGGCCCCAAGAGACCCAGTACTTC.

This clone was detected only a few times. In DNA form, the CDR3 reads TGTGCCAGCAGCTTGGGACTAGCGGGAGCAGGATATCGGACAGATACGCAGTATTTT. Translated: CASSLGLAGAGYRTDTQYF. This chain links TRBV11-3 with TRBJ2-3; 14 nucleotides line up with TRBD2. The CDR3 covers 19 residues. Losses at the gene ends were 3 bases for V and 3 bases for J; bases not matched to a gene: 11. Looked up from germline, CDR1 is SGHNT and CDR2 is YENEEA. Together with reference TRBV11-3 and TRBJ2-3, the CDR3 gives the full variable domain: EAGVVQSPRYKIIEKKQPVAFWCNPISGHNTLYWYLQNLGQGPELLIRYENEEAVDDSQLPKDRFSAERLKGVDSTLKIQPAELGDSAVYLCASSLGLAGAGYRTDTQYFGPGTRLTVL.

This rearrangement joins TRBV28 to TRBJ2-7, with 9 bases identical to TRBD1. The CDR3 sequence is 15 residues long. Trimming cost V 6 bases and J 1 base; bases outside gene matches: 7. CDR1 is MDHEN and CDR2 is SYDVKM in the germline V gene. The CDR3 nucleotides are TGTGCCAGCAGGGGTCCGGGACAGGGTTCCTACGAGCAGTACTTC. Translating it yields CASRGPGQGSYEQYF. Drawing the rest from reference TRBV28 and TRBJ2-7, the complete variable domain is DVKVTQSSRYLVKRTGEKVFLECVQDMDHENMFWYRQDPGLGLRLIYFSYDVKMKEKGDIPEGYSVSREKKERFSLILESASTNQTSMYLCASRGPGQGSYEQYFGPGTRLTVT.

This clone was seen a single time. The J gene is TRBJ1-2, the V gene TRBV6-5, with TRBD1 identical over 7 bases. The germline gives CDR1 MNHEY, CDR2 SVGAGI. This CDR3 has 14 residues. After removal of 2 bases from V and 3 bases from J, the junction contained 3 bases not matched to a gene. The CDR3, as DNA: TGTGCCAGCAGTTACCCCGGACAGGACTATGGCTACACCTTC. It codes for CASSYPGQDYGYTF.

V is TRBV18 and J is TRBJ2-1; TRBD2 aligns across 11 bases. CDR1 is KGHSH and CDR2 is LQKENI in the germline V gene. The junction had 22 bases not matched to a gene; V was cut back by 1 base and J by 5 bases. The CDR3 covers 22 residues. The CDR3 region is CASSPLAPLSSGRPHLHNEQFF. The DNA of the CDR3 is TGTGCCAGCTCACCACTGGCCCCTTTGTCTAGCGGGAGGCCTCATTTACACAATGAGCAGTTCTTC.

The rearrangement uses TRBV7-9 and TRBJ1-1; TRBD1 agrees at 7 bases. Per the germline V gene, CDR1 is SEHNR and CDR2 is FQNEAQ (reference sequence). V lost 1 base, J lost 4 bases, and 15 bases stayed unmatched. This CDR3 is 18 amino acids long. For the CDR3, the DNA is TGTGCCAGCAGCTTAGTGGTGCTTAGACAGGGCTCAGTCACTGAAGCTTTCTTT. As protein: CASSLVVLRQGSVTEAFF.

This chain uses TRBV6-4 with TRBJ1-2, with 10 bases that match TRBD1. CDR1 MRHNA and CDR2 SNTAGT come from the germline V gene. The CDR3 is 16 amino acids. The trim removed 6 bases at V and 6 bases at J, leaving 13 bases unmatched. The CDR3 reads CASSKSPGQGLDGYTF. CDR3 sequence (DNA): TGTGCCAGCAGCAAATCCCCGGGACAGGGGTTGGATGGCTACACCTTC.

The chain uses TRBV7-2 and TRBJ1-5; tentatively, D is TRBD1 (6 bases). CDR3 size: 15 residues. The germline V gene encodes CDR1 SGHTA and CDR2 FQGNSA. V lost 1 base to trimming and J lost 4 bases, with 11 bases between them. For the CDR3, the DNA is TGTGCCAGCAGCTTAGAACCACAGGGAAATCAGCCCCAGCATTTT. It yields the protein CASSLEPQGNQPQHF.

The chain carries TRBV4-1 and TRBJ2-1; a possible D gene is TRBD2 (5 bases). Trimming took off 0 bases at V and 4 bases at J, with 19 bases between the two ends. The CDR3 loop spans 18 amino acids. In germline, CDR1 is MGHRA, CDR2 YSYEKL. The CDR3 DNA follows: TGCGCCAGCAGCCAAGATAGGGCGGGCATAAAGTTATACAATGAGCAGTTCTTC. Its protein is CASSQDRAGIKLYNEQFF.

This chain connects TRBV30 to TRBJ1-3; a weak D match, TRBD1 (6 bases). This CDR3 is 17 amino acids long. The germline CDR1 and CDR2 sequences are GTSNPN and SVGIG (reference sequence). Trimming cost V 2 bases and J 0 bases, with 17 bases left between them. As DNA, the CDR3 is TGTGCCTGGAGTCCAACCCGGACAGCGAGCTCTGGAAACACCATATATTTT. This sequence encodes CAWSPTRTASSGNTIYF.

The chain uses TRBV4-2 and TRBJ2-1; D unresolved. The CDR3 runs 15 residues. Germline V gene lookup returns CDR1 LGHNA and CDR2 YNFKEQ. Trimming took off 1 base at V and 0 bases at J, with 7 bases between the two ends. Here the CDR3 DNA reads TGTGCCAGCAGCCAAGTTGGTAGCTCCTACAATGAGCAGTTCTTC. This gives the protein CASSQVGSSYNEQFF.

The genes are TRBV10-3 and TRBJ2-5; D is ambiguous. Germline V CDR1 and CDR2: ENHRY, SYGVKD. V lost 4 bases, J lost 6 bases, and 15 bases lay in between. The CDR3 totals 14 residues. DNA of the CDR3: TGTGCCATCAGTGTCGAAGGGTCCTGGAAGACCCAGTACTTC. The encoded protein is CAISVEGSWKTQYF.